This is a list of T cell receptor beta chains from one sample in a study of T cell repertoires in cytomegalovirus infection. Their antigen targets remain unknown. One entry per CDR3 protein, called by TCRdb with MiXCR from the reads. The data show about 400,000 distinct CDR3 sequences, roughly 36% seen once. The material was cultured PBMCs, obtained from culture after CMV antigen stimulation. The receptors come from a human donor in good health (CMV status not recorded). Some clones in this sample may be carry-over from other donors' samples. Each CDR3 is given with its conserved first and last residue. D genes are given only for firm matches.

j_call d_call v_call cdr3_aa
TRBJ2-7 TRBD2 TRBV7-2 CASSSPGLARVLYF
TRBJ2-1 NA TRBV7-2 CASSPVVYNEQFF
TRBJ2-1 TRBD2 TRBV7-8 CASSFAGGPDEQFF
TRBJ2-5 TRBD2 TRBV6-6 CASTYGGGQETQYF
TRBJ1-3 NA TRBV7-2 CASSLAPDRVSGNTIYF
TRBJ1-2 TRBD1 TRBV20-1 CSASRQGLTYGYTF
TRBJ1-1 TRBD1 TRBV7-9 CASSSQTGGDGAFF
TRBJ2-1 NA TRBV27 CASPHNEQFF
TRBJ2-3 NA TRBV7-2 CASSLESADTQYF
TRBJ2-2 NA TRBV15 CATSRGASGELFF
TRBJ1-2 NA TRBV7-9 CASSLAGGRGHLYGYTF
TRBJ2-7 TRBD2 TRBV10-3 CAISERGLRPYEQYF
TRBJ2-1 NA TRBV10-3 CAISGSGANEQFF